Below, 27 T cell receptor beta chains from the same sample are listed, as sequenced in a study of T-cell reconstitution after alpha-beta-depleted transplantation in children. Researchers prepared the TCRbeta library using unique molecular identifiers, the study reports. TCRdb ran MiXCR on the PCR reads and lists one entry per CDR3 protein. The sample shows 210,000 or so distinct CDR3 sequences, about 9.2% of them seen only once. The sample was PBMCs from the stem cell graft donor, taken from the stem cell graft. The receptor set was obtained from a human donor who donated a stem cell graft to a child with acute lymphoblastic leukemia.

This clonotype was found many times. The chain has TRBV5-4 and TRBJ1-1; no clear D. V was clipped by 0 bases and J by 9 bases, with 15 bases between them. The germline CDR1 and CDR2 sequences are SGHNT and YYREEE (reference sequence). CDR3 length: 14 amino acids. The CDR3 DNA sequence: TGTGCCAGCAGCTTGGAGTCTAATGGGGAGAAAGCTTTCTTT. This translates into CASSLESNGEKAFF.

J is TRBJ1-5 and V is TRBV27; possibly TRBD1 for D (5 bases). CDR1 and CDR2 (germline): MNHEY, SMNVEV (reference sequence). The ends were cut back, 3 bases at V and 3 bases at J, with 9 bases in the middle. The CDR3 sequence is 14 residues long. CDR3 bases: TGTGCCAGCAGTTTTTCCAGGGCCAATCAGCCCCAGCATTTT. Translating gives CASSFSRANQPQHF.

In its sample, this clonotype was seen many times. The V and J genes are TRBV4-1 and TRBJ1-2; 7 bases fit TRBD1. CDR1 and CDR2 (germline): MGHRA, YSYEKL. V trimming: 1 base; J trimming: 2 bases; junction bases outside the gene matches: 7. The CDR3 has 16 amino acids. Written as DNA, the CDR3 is TGCGCCAGCAGCCAAGGTGGCGGCAGGGGGAACTATGGCTACACCTTC. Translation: CASSQGGGRGNYGYTF.

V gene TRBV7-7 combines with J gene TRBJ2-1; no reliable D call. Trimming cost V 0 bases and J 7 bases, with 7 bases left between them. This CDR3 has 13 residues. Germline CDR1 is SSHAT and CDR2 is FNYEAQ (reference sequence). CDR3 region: CASSLAVGNEQFF. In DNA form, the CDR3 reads TGTGCCAGCAGCTTAGCGGTAGGGAATGAGCAGTTCTTC.

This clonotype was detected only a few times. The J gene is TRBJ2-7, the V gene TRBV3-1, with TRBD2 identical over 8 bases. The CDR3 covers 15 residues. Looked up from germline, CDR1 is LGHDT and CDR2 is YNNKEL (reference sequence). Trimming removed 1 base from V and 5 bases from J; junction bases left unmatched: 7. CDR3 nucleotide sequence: TGTGCCAGCAGCCAAGGTAGCGGGGTGAACCACGAGCAGTACTTC. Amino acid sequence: CASSQGSGVNHEQYF.

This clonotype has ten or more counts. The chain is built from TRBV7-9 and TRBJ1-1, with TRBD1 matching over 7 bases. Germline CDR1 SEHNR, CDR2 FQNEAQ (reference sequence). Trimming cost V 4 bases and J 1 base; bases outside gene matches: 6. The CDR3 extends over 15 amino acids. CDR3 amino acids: CASSSPTGENTEAFF. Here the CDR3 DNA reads TGTGCCAGCAGCTCCCCCACAGGGGAGAACACTGAAGCTTTCTTT. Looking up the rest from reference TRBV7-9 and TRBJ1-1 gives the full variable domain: DTGVSQNPRHKITKRGQNVTFRCDPISEHNRLYWYRQTLGQGPEFLTYFQNEAQLEKSRLLSDRFSAERPKGSFSTLEIQRTEQGDSAMYLCASSSPTGENTEAFFGQGTRLTVV.

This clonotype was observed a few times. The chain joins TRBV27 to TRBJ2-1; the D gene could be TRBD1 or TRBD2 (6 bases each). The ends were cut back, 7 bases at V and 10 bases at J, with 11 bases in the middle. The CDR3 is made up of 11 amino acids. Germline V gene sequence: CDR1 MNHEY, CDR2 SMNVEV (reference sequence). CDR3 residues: CASTMGGEQFF. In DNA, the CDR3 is TGTGCCAGCACTATGGGGGGCGAGCAGTTCTTC.

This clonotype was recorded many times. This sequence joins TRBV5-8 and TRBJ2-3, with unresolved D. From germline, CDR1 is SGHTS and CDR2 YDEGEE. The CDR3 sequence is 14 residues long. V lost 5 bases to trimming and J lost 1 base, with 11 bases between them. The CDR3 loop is CASREPLGTDTQYF. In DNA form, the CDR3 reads TGTGCCAGCAGAGAACCTCTGGGCACAGATACGCAGTATTTT.

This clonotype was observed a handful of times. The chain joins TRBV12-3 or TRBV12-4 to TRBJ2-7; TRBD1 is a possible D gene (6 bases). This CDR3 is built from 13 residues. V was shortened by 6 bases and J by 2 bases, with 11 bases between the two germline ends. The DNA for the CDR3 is TGTGCCAGCAGGCGAGGACAGACCTACGAGCAGTACTTC. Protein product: CASRRGQTYEQYF.

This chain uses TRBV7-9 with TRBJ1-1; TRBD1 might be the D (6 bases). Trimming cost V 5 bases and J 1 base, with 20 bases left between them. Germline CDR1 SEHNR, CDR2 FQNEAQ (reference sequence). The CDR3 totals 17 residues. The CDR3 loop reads CASSITKPRDKNTEAFF. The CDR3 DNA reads TGTGCCAGCAGCATAACTAAGCCCCGGGACAAGAACACTGAAGCTTTCTTT.

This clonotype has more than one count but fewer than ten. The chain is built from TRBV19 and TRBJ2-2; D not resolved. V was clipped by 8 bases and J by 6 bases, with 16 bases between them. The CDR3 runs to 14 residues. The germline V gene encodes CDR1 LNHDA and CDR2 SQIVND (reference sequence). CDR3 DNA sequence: TGTGCCAGTTTGCGGATAGAAGGCGCCGGGGAGCTGTTTTTT. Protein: CASLRIEGAGELFF.

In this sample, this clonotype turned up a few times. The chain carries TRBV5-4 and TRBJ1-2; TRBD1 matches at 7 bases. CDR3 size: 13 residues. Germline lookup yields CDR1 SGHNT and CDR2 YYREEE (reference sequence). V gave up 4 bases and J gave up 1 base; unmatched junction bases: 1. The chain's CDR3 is CASSRDSNYGYTF. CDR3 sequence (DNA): TGTGCCAGCAGCCGGGACAGTAACTATGGCTACACCTTC.

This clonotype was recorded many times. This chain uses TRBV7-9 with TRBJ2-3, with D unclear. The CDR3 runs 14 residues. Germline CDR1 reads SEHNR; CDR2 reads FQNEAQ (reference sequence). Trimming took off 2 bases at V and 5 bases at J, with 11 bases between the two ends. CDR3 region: CASSLIGFGDTQYF. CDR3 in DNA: TGTGCCAGCAGCTTAATTGGGTTCGGAGATACGCAGTATTTT.

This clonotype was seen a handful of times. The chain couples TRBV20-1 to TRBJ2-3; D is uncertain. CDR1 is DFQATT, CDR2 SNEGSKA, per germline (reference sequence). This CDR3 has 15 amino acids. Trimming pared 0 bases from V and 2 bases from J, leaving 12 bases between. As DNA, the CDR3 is TGCAGTGCTAGAGACGGCACACGACTCACAGATACGCAGTATTTT. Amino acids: CSARDGTRLTDTQYF.

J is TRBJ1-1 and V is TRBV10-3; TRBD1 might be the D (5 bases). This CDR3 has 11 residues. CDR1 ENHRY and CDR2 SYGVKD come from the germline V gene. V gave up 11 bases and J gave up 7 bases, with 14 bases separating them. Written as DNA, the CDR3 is TGTGCCGTCCGAGGGACCTTTGAAGCTTTCTTT. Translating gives CAVRGTFEAFF.

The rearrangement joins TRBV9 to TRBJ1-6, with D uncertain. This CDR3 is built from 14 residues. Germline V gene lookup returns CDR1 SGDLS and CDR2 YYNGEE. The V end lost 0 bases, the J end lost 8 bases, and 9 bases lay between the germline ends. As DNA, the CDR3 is TGTGCCAGCAGCGTAGGCCCATGGGATTCACCCCTCCACTTT. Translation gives CASSVGPWDSPLHF.

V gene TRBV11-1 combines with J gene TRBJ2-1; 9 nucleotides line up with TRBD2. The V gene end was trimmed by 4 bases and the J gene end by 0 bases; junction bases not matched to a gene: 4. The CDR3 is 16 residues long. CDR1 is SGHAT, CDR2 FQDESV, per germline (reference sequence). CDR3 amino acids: CASSSTSGFSYNEQFF. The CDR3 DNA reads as TGTGCCAGCAGCTCGACTAGCGGATTCTCCTACAATGAGCAGTTCTTC.

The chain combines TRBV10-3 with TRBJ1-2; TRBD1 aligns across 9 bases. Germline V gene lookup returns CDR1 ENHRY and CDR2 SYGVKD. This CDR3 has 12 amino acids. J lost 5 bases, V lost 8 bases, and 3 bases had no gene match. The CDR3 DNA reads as TGTGCCATCGCGGACAGGGGTTATGGCTACACCTTC. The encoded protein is CAIADRGYGYTF.

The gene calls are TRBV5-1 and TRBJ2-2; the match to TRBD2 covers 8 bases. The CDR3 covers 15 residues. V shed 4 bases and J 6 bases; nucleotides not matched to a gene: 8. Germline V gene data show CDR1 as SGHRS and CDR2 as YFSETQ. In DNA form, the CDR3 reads TGCGCCAGCAGCGCCGGGACTAGGAGAGCCGGGGAGCTGTTTTTT. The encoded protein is CASSAGTRRAGELFF.

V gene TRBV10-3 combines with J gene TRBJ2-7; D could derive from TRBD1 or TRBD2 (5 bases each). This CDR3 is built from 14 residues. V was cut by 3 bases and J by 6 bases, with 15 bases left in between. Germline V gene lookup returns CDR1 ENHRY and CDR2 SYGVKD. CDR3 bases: TGTGCCATCAGTGATGCTTACGGGGCGGTCGAGCAGTACTTC. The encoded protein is CAISDAYGAVEQYF.

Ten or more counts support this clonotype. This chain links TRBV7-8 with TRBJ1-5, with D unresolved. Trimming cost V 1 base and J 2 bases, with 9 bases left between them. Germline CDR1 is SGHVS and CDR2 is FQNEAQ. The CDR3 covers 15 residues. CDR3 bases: TGTGCCAGCAGCTTAGGAGTTGGTGGCAATCAGCCCCAGCATTTT. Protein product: CASSLGVGGNQPQHF.

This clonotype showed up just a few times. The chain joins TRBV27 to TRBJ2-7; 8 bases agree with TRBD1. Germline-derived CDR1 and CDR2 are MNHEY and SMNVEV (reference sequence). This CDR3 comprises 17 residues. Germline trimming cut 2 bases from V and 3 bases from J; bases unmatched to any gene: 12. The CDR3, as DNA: TGTGCCAGCAGTTTAGGGTTGGGGCGACAGGGGATCTACGAGCAGTACTTC. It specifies CASSLGLGRQGIYEQYF.

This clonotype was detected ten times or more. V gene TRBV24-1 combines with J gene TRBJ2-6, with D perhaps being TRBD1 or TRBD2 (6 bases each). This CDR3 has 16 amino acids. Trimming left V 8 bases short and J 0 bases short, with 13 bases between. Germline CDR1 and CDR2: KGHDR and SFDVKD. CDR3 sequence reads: CATKGQTSSGANVLTF. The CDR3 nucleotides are TGTGCCACCAAAGGACAGACTAGCTCTGGGGCCAACGTCCTGACTTTC.

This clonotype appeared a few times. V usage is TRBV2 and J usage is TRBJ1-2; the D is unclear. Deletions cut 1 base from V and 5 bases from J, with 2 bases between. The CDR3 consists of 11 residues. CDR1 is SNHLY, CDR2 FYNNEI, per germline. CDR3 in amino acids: CASSEEYGYTF. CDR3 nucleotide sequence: TGTGCCAGCAGTGAAGAGTATGGCTACACCTTC.

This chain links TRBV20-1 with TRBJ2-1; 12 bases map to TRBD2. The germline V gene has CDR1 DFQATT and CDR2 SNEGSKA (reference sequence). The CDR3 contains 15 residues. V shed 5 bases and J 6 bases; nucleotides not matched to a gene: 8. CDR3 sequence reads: CSADNLAGGLNEQFF. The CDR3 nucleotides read TGCAGTGCTGACAACCTAGCGGGGGGGCTCAATGAGCAGTTCTTC.

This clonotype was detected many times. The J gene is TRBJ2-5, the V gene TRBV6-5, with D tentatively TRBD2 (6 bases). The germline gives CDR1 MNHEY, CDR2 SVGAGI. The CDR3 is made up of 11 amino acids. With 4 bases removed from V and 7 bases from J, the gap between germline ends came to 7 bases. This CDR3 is CASSSGLTQYF. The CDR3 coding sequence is TGTGCCAGCAGTTCGGGACTGACCCAGTACTTC.

DNA of the CDR3: TGCAGTGCGGAAGGGACACGAAATGAGCAGTTCTTC. Amino acids: CSAEGTRNEQFF. The chain uses TRBV20-1 and TRBJ2-1; maybe TRBD1 (6 bases). V was pared by 6 bases and J by 7 bases, with 13 bases between. Germline V gene lookup returns CDR1 DFQATT and CDR2 SNEGSKA (reference sequence). This CDR3 comprises 12 residues.